These 28 T cell receptor beta chains originate from one sample sequenced in a study of T cell changes during pregnancy in multiple sclerosis. Libraries were prepared by immunoSEQ multiplex PCR; TCRdb keeps only in-frame clonotypes and omits some of them. The data hold approximately 34,000 clones, with roughly 94% observed a single time. The source was CD4+ T cells from peripheral blood mononuclear cells, collected after pregnancy. These receptors all stem from a female donor with multiple sclerosis, enrolled in a pregnancy study.

The chain is built from TRBV19 and TRBJ2-7, with 8 bases matching TRBD2. Germline V gene data show CDR1 as LNHDA and CDR2 as SQIVND (reference sequence). This CDR3 spans 14 amino acids. Losses at the gene ends were 5 bases for V and 2 bases for J; bases not matched to a gene: 5. The CDR3 loop is CASSPGGDPYEQYF. The CDR3 bases are TGTGCCAGTAGTCCGGGAGGGGATCCCTACGAGCAGTACTTC. Full variable domain (remainder filled in from reference TRBV19 and TRBJ2-7): DGGITQSPKYLFRKEGQNVTLSCEQNLNHDAMYWYRQDPGQGLRLIYYSQIVNDFQKGDIAEGYSVSREKKESFPLTVTSAQKNPTAFYLCASSPGGDPYEQYFGPGTRLTVT.

The CDR3, as DNA: TGTGCCAGCTCGACAGGGGGTGGAAACACCATATATTTT. It codes for CASSTGGGNTIYF. The rearrangement uses TRBV18 and TRBJ1-3; 9 bases are shared with TRBD1. CDR1 and CDR2 from the germline V gene are KGHSH and LQKENI. The CDR3 spans 13 residues. Trimming took 6 bases from V and 3 from J; bases not matched to a gene: 0.

The genes are TRBV7-2 and TRBJ2-2, with 10 bases that match TRBD2. The germline V gene has CDR1 SGHTA and CDR2 FQGNSA. The V and J ends lost 2 bases and 6 bases, in that order; junction bases with no gene match: 6. The CDR3 contains 16 residues. CDR3 residues: CASSLRTSGMPGELFF. The CDR3, as DNA: TGTGCCAGCAGCTTAAGGACTAGCGGCATGCCCGGGGAGCTGTTTTTT. The variable domain in full, with the rest retrieved from reference TRBV7-2 and TRBJ2-2, is GAGVSQSPSNKVTEKGKDVELRCDPISGHTALYWYRQSLGQGLEFLIYFQGNSAPDKSGLPSDRFSAERTGGSVSTLTIQRTQQEDSAVYLCASSLRTSGMPGELFFGEGSRLTVL.

This chain uses TRBV5-4 with TRBJ2-1; 8 bases match TRBD1. Losses at the gene ends were 6 bases for V and 6 bases for J; bases not matched to a gene: 8. CDR1 and CDR2 (germline): SGHNT, YYREEE (reference sequence). The CDR3 is 14 amino acids. The CDR3 nucleotides are TGTGCCAGCAACCCAAGGGACAGGCGCAATGAGCAGTTCTTC. Residues: CASNPRDRRNEQFF.

The chain uses TRBV5-1 and TRBJ2-1, with 10 positions matching TRBD2. Looked up from germline, CDR1 is SGHRS and CDR2 is YFSETQ. Unmatched junction bases numbered 5, after V lost 5 bases and J lost 6 bases. This CDR3 is 14 amino acids long. The CDR3 is CASSPIAGGNEQFF. The CDR3 DNA is TGCGCCAGCAGTCCTATAGCGGGAGGCAATGAGCAGTTCTTC.

The chain has TRBV7-2 and TRBJ2-3; 12 nucleotides align to TRBD2. The CDR3 is 16 amino acids. J gave up 4 bases and V 5 bases, and 7 bases lay outside the gene matches. The germline CDR1 and CDR2 sequences are SGHTA and FQGNSA. The DNA for the CDR3 is TGTGCCAGCAGCACCGGACTAGCGGGAAGGGCAGATACGCAGTATTTT. Encoded protein: CASSTGLAGRADTQYF.

This chain connects TRBV27 to TRBJ2-7; 10 bases fit TRBD2. CDR3 length equals 17 residues. The junction had 9 bases not matched to a gene; V was cut back by 2 bases and J by 2 bases. Germline-derived CDR1 and CDR2 are MNHEY and SMNVEV (reference sequence). CDR3 coding DNA: TGTGCCAGCAGTTTAAGGGGAGCGGGAGGGCCTACCTACGAGCAGTACTTC. Its translation: CASSLRGAGGPTYEQYF.

The chain couples TRBV19 to TRBJ2-7; TRBD2 agrees at 7 bases. CDR3 length equals 15 residues. Germline V gene data show CDR1 as LNHDA and CDR2 as SQIVND (reference sequence). The V and J ends lost 1 base and 2 bases, in that order; junction bases with no gene match: 5. The CDR3 sequence: CASSIGEGLAYEQYF. The CDR3 DNA follows: TGTGCCAGTAGTATAGGAGAAGGACTAGCCTACGAGCAGTACTTC.

The chain couples TRBV15 to TRBJ1-4; D gene uncertain. This CDR3 has 13 residues. V lost 3 bases, J lost 4 bases, and 6 bases lay in between. Germline V lookup: CDR1 LNHNV, CDR2 YYDKDF (reference sequence). Here the CDR3 reads CATSRAFNEKLFF. Here the CDR3 DNA reads TGTGCCACCAGCAGGGCCTTTAATGAAAAACTGTTTTTT.

V usage is TRBV7-3 and J usage is TRBJ2-1, with 9 positions matching TRBD2. Germline V gives CDR1 SGHTA, CDR2 FQGTGA. V trimming: 4 bases; J trimming: 7 bases; junction bases outside the gene matches: 5. This CDR3 comprises 14 residues. DNA of the CDR3: TGTGCCAGCAGCTACGGACTAGCGCGGAATGAGCAGTTCTTC. It encodes CASSYGLARNEQFF.

The V gene is TRBV9, the J gene TRBJ2-3; 9 bases match TRBD1. The J segment lost 6 bases and the V segment lost 4 bases, leaving 15 bases of the junction unmatched. This CDR3 has 17 amino acids. Germline lookup yields CDR1 SGDLS and CDR2 YYNGEE. DNA of the CDR3: TGTGCCAGCAGCCCTAGAGACAGGGGGAGGTATGGCGATACGCAGTATTTT. Amino acid sequence: CASSPRDRGRYGDTQYF.

The rearrangement links TRBV5-1 to TRBJ2-3, with 9 bases identical to TRBD1. Germline loops: CDR1 SGHRS, CDR2 YFSETQ. The CDR3 has 14 residues. Trimming cost V 3 bases and J 6 bases; bases outside gene matches: 5. CDR3 protein: CASSSGQGWDTQYF. The CDR3 DNA is TGCGCCAGCAGCTCCGGACAGGGGTGGGATACGCAGTATTTT.

The chain carries TRBV10-3 and TRBJ2-1, with 14 nucleotides matching TRBD2. The CDR3 sequence is 17 residues long. Trimming removed 3 bases from V and 15 bases from J; junction bases left unmatched: 16. CDR1 is ENHRY, CDR2 SYGVKD, per germline. The CDR3 is CAISEGEGLAGETPPFF. DNA for the CDR3: TGTGCCATCAGTGAAGGGGAGGGACTAGCGGGGGAAACCCCCCCGTTCTTC.

The genes are TRBV10-3 and TRBJ2-3, with 9 bases that match TRBD1. The CDR3 runs to 17 residues. Germline lookup yields CDR1 ENHRY and CDR2 SYGVKD. Trimming took 2 bases from V and 0 from J; bases not matched to a gene: 6. This CDR3 reads CAISEGTGPPSTDTQYF. CDR3 sequence (DNA): TGTGCCATCAGTGAGGGGACAGGGCCGCCTAGCACAGATACGCAGTATTTT.

The rearrangement uses TRBV2 and TRBJ1-1, with D perhaps matching TRBD1 (5 bases). The germline V gene encodes CDR1 SNHLY and CDR2 FYNNEI. V dropped 7 bases and J dropped 1 base, with 19 bases sitting between them. The CDR3 contains 16 residues. The CDR3 coding sequence is TGTGCCAGCAAGACCTCGACAGAAACACCGAACACTGAAGCTTTCTTT. This gives the protein CASKTSTETPNTEAFF. Full variable domain (missing parts from reference TRBV2 and TRBJ1-1): EPEVTQTPSHQVTQMGQEVILRCVPISNHLYFYWYRQILGQKVEFLVSFYNNEISEKSEIFDDQFSVERPDGSNFTLKIRSTKLEDSAMYFCASKTSTETPNTEAFFGQGTRLTVV.

The chain has TRBV18 and TRBJ2-7, with D possibly matching TRBD1 (6 bases). Trimming stripped 3 bases from V and 3 bases from J, with 9 bases between. Germline assignment: CDR1 KGHSH and CDR2 LQKENI. The CDR3 length is 13 residues. The CDR3 DNA sequence: TGTGCCAGCTCACCGAGCAGGGGCTACGAGCAGTACTTC. This codes for CASSPSRGYEQYF.

The DNA of the CDR3 is TGTGCCAGCAGCTTAGAAGACAGGGGGCGAGAGACCCAGTACTTC. Translation gives CASSLEDRGRETQYF. The V gene is TRBV11-2, the J gene TRBJ2-5, with 10 bases matching TRBD1. This CDR3 spans 15 amino acids. CDR1 is SGHAT, CDR2 FQNNGV, per germline. The V segment lost 0 bases and the J segment 4 bases; nucleotides outside the gene matches: 2.

V usage is TRBV27 and J usage is TRBJ2-7, with D perhaps TRBD1 (5 bases). The germline V gene encodes CDR1 MNHEY and CDR2 SMNVEV (reference sequence). V was cut by 3 bases and J by 5 bases, with 11 bases left in between. The CDR3 spans 13 residues. The DNA of the CDR3 is TGTGCCAGCAGTTTGGTCAGGGCCAACGAGCAGTACTTC. It translates to CASSLVRANEQYF.

The chain employs TRBV28 and TRBJ1-2; no clear D gene. CDR3 length: 16 amino acids. CDR1 MDHEN and CDR2 SYDVKM come from the germline V gene. V was trimmed by 1 base and J by 2 bases, leaving 14 bases between them. CDR3 sequence (DNA): TGTGCCAGCAGTTTATTCCCTTGGGAGAACAACTATGGCTACACCTTC. This encodes CASSLFPWENNYGYTF.

V gene TRBV7-3 combines with J gene TRBJ2-3, with D tentatively TRBD1 (6 bases). The CDR3 sequence is 14 residues long. The germline V gene encodes CDR1 SGHTA and CDR2 FQGTGA. Trimming took off 3 bases at V and 1 base at J, with 8 bases between the two ends. The CDR3 nucleotides read TGTGCCAGCAGCTTGGGACAAGGCACAGATACGCAGTATTTT. This sequence encodes CASSLGQGTDTQYF.

The chain employs TRBV11-3 and TRBJ2-1; TRBD2 agrees at 9 bases. The CDR3 covers 14 residues. V lost 0 bases and J lost 10; bases outside the gene matches: 4. Germline-derived CDR1 and CDR2 are SGHNT and YENEEA. In nucleotides, the CDR3 is TGTGCCAGCAGCTTAGAGGGAAGCGGGAGGGAGCAGTTCTTC. It specifies CASSLEGSGREQFF.

V and J are TRBV5-1 and TRBJ2-3; 8 nucleotides match TRBD2. V shed 5 bases and J 4 bases; nucleotides not matched to a gene: 6. Germline V lookup: CDR1 SGHRS, CDR2 YFSETQ. The CDR3 length is 14 residues. Here the CDR3 DNA reads TGCGCCAGCAGTTTGAGCGGGAGAGCAGATACGCAGTATTTT. Amino acids: CASSLSGRADTQYF. The full variable domain, completed using reference TRBV5-1 and TRBJ2-3, is KAGVTQTPRYLIKTRGQQVTLSCSPISGHRSVSWYQQTPGQGLQFLFEYFSETQRNKGNFPGRFSGRQFSNSRSEMNVSTLELGDSALYLCASSLSGRADTQYFGPGTRLTVL.

V is TRBV10-3 and J is TRBJ2-3, with a tentative D call TRBD1 (5 bases). V lost 6 bases and J 1 base, leaving 11 bases between the germline ends. The CDR3 contains 14 residues. Germline CDR1 reads ENHRY; CDR2 reads SYGVKD. The CDR3 DNA reads TGTGCCATCAGGGACACCCGGGGCACAGATACGCAGTATTTT. Protein product: CAIRDTRGTDTQYF.

The V and J genes are TRBV30 and TRBJ2-5; TRBD2 matches at 16 bases. The CDR3 has 16 amino acids. The germline V gene has CDR1 GTSNPN and CDR2 SVGIG (reference sequence). J lost 4 bases, V lost 4 bases, and 6 bases had no gene match. The CDR3 region is CAWNMGLAGGSETQYF. In DNA form, the CDR3 reads TGTGCCTGGAATATGGGACTAGCGGGAGGGTCAGAGACCCAGTACTTC.

The CDR3 DNA reads TGCGCCAGCAGCCCCTACCGGGACAGGGGCACAGATACGCAGTATTTT. Its protein product is CASSPYRDRGTDTQYF. The V gene is TRBV5-1, the J gene TRBJ2-3; 9 bases fit TRBD1. The length of the CDR3 is 16 residues. Germline V gives CDR1 SGHRS, CDR2 YFSETQ. Trimming at V came to 4 bases and at J to 1 base, leaving 7 bases not matched to a gene.

The chain recombines TRBV6-1 with TRBJ1-5; the D is unclear. CDR1 and CDR2 from the germline V gene are MNHNS and SASEGT. The CDR3 is 12 residues long. Between the trimmed V and J ends, which lost 8 bases and 4 bases, there was a span of 9 bases. The CDR3 DNA reads TGTGCCAGCTACACCCATAATCAGCCCCAGCATTTT. Its protein is CASYTHNQPQHF.

The chain is built from TRBV28 and TRBJ2-5, with 7 nucleotides matching TRBD1. The V and J ends lost 4 bases and 4 bases, in that order; junction bases with no gene match: 9. The CDR3 is 15 amino acids. Per the germline V gene, CDR1 is MDHEN and CDR2 is SYDVKM. In DNA form, the CDR3 reads TGTGCCAGCAGTTCCCCGGACAGGTTGATAGAGACCCAGTACTTC. Its translation is CASSSPDRLIETQYF. Based on the CDR3 plus reference TRBV28 and TRBJ2-5, the full variable domain is DVKVTQSSRYLVKRTGEKVFLECVQDMDHENMFWYRQDPGLGLRLIYFSYDVKMKEKGDIPEGYSVSREKKERFSLILESASTNQTSMYLCASSSPDRLIETQYFGPGTRLLVL.

This chain links TRBV6-5 with TRBJ1-4; tentatively, D is TRBD1 (5 bases). The CDR3 has 15 residues. Germline values: CDR1 MNHEY, CDR2 SVGAGI. V was clipped by 2 bases and J by 8 bases, with 15 bases between them. The CDR3 DNA reads TGTGCCAGCAGTTACGGACAAGAATCCGGCGAAAAACTGTTTTTT. Protein: CASSYGQESGEKLFF.